Following are 23 T cell receptor beta chains from one sample sequenced in a study of technical replicates of blood from several donors (dated by TCRdb to 2016 to 2017). The receptor library was made with the immunoSEQ multiplex PCR assay. TCRdb re-hosts the immuneACCESS table, in-frame sequences only. Its copies lack some clones; in the studies checked, an unresolved V gene accounts for under half of them, and the cause for the rest is not known. Counted in this sample were 55,000 to 75,000 clones; roughly 94% of them appeared once. The ten largest make up around 2.9% of the sample. The sequenced sample consisted of PBMCs. The source is a human donor in good health. Some clones in this sample may be carry-over from other donors' samples.

The chain uses TRBV9 and TRBJ1-2; 7 nucleotides match TRBD1. The length of the CDR3 is 13 residues. CDR1 is SGDLS and CDR2 is YYNGEE in the germline V gene. Trimming cost V 2 bases and J 3 bases; bases outside gene matches: 1. This CDR3 reads CASSVRGDYGYTF. The CDR3 nucleotides read TGTGCCAGCAGCGTCAGGGGGGACTATGGCTACACCTTC. The full variable domain, in which reference TRBV9 and TRBJ1-2 provide the parts outside the CDR3, is DSGVTQTPKHLITATGQRVTLRCSPRSGDLSVYWYQQSLDQGLQFLIQYYNGEERAKGNILERFSAQQFPDLHSELNLSSLELGDSALYFCASSVRGDYGYTFGSGTRLTVV.

The CDR3 coding sequence is TGTGCCATCAGTGAACTAACATTGACCAACACTGAAGCTTTCTTT. This encodes CAISELTLTNTEAFF. The chain combines TRBV10-3 with TRBJ1-1; no firm D call. V shed 3 bases and J shed 2 bases, with 13 bases lying between them. Germline CDR1 reads ENHRY; CDR2 reads SYGVKD. This CDR3 comprises 15 residues.

V is TRBV5-1 and J is TRBJ2-5; 9 bases match TRBD2. The J segment lost 5 bases and the V segment lost 4 bases, leaving 6 bases of the junction unmatched. In germline, CDR1 is SGHRS, CDR2 YFSETQ. CDR3 size: 14 residues. The CDR3 DNA reads TGCGCCAGCAGCCGCGCGGGAGGGTATGAGACCCAGTACTTC. Amino acid sequence: CASSRAGGYETQYF.

The genes are TRBV27 and TRBJ2-1, with 9 positions matching TRBD1. This CDR3 spans 12 amino acids. With V trimmed by 6 bases and J by 15 bases, 9 bases remained unmatched. Germline V gene lookup returns CDR1 MNHEY and CDR2 SMNVEV (reference sequence). This chain's CDR3 is CASSGTGRTPFF. CDR3 coding DNA: TGTGCCAGCAGCGGGACAGGGAGGACTCCGTTCTTC.

V usage is TRBV4-3 and J usage is TRBJ2-7, with 10 positions matching TRBD1. This CDR3 spans 15 amino acids. V shed 4 bases, J shed 3 bases, and the junction held 6 bases outside the gene matches. Germline assignment: CDR1 LGHNA and CDR2 YSLEER. The DNA of the CDR3 is TGCGCCAGCAGCCCGGAGGGGACAGGGGACTACGAGCAGTACTTC. Its translation: CASSPEGTGDYEQYF.

The chain employs TRBV5-1 and TRBJ1-4; D is undetermined. Germline CDR1 is SGHRS and CDR2 is YFSETQ. This CDR3 region has 15 residues. V was pared by 0 bases and J by 8 bases, with 14 bases between. This CDR3 reads CASSLGPVASEKLFF. CDR3 DNA sequence: TGCGCCAGCAGCTTGGGGCCAGTCGCTAGCGAAAAACTGTTTTTT.

The genes are TRBV18 and TRBJ1-1, with D unclear. CDR3 size: 15 residues. Trimming stripped 4 bases from V and 0 bases from J, with 12 bases between. Germline V CDR1 and CDR2: KGHSH, LQKENI. The CDR3 here is CASSLIASLNTEAFF. CDR3 DNA sequence: TGTGCCAGCTCACTTATCGCGAGTCTGAACACTGAAGCTTTCTTT.

The chain has TRBV5-6 and TRBJ2-7; D not resolved. The germline CDR1 and CDR2 sequences are SGHDT and YYEEEE. The V gene lost 0 bases and the J gene lost 2 bases, with 12 bases spanning the gap. This CDR3 is 15 amino acids long. CDR3 bases: TGTGCCAGCAGCTTGGGGCCCCCTTACCCCTACGAGCAGTACTTC. This codes for CASSLGPPYPYEQYF.

This clone was detected only a few times. V and J are TRBV23-1 and TRBJ2-1, with 12 bases matching TRBD2. TRBV23-1 is designated an ORF whose function remains uncertain. The CDR3 spans 15 residues. With V trimmed by 7 bases and J by 5 bases, 6 bases remained unmatched. In DNA, the CDR3 is TGCGCCAGCACGACTAGCGGGGGTGAAAACAATGAGCAGTTCTTC. Residues: CASTTSGGENNEQFF.

The chain recombines TRBV7-9 with TRBJ1-4; D gene uncertain. Germline V CDR1 and CDR2: SEHNR, FQNEAQ (reference sequence). CDR3 length: 15 residues. V was pared by 3 bases and J by 0 bases, with 8 bases between. DNA for the CDR3: TGTGCCAGCAGCTTGACTTTTGCAACTAATGAAAAACTGTTTTTT. It is translated as CASSLTFATNEKLFF. Based on the CDR3 plus reference TRBV7-9 and TRBJ1-4, the full variable domain is DTGVSQNPRHKITKRGQNVTFRCDPISEHNRLYWYRQTLGQGPEFLTYFQNEAQLEKSRLLSDRFSAERPKGSFSTLEIQRTEQGDSAMYLCASSLTFATNEKLFFGSGTQLSVL.

The genes are TRBV29-1 and TRBJ2-2; D remains ambiguous. Germline lookup yields CDR1 SQVTM and CDR2 ANQGSEA. The CDR3 totals 13 residues. Trimming took off 4 bases at V and 4 bases at J, with 10 bases between the two ends. CDR3 bases: TGCAGCGTTGGTACGCGTGTCACCGGGGAGCTGTTTTTT. Its translation: CSVGTRVTGELFF.

The genes are TRBV30 and TRBJ1-2; 11 positions match TRBD1. Germline loops: CDR1 GTSNPN, CDR2 SVGIG (reference sequence). With 3 bases clipped from V and 4 bases from J, the junction kept 7 bases outside the gene matches. This CDR3 comprises 15 residues. The CDR3: CAWSGRDRGSYGYTF. CDR3 bases: TGTGCCTGGAGCGGGCGGGACAGGGGGTCCTATGGCTACACCTTC.

This sequence joins TRBV5-1 and TRBJ1-1; the match to TRBD1 covers 7 bases. With V trimmed by 3 bases and J by 4 bases, 6 bases remained unmatched. The CDR3 length is 14 residues. Germline V gene sequence: CDR1 SGHRS, CDR2 YFSETQ. The CDR3 DNA reads as TGCGCCAGCAGCTCACAGGGGTTAGGCACTGAAGCTTTCTTT. Protein sequence: CASSSQGLGTEAFF.

The chain carries TRBV10-3 and TRBJ1-3; a weak D match, TRBD1 (5 bases). Germline CDR1 is ENHRY and CDR2 is SYGVKD. V was pared by 5 bases and J by 9 bases, with 14 bases between. The CDR3 extends over 13 amino acids. The CDR3 region has the DNA TGTGCCATCAGTCCCCTAGGTCAGGGCACCATATATTTT. Protein product: CAISPLGQGTIYF.

The rearrangement joins TRBV6-1 to TRBJ2-1, with D tentatively TRBD1 (6 bases). From germline, CDR1 is MNHNS and CDR2 SASEGT. V dropped 0 bases and J dropped 5 bases, with 14 bases sitting between them. This CDR3 is built from 16 residues. CDR3 sequence reads: CASSEAGTRRDNEQFF. CDR3 nucleotides: TGTGCCAGCAGTGAAGCTGGGACAAGACGCGACAATGAGCAGTTCTTC.

V and J are TRBV9 and TRBJ1-4; D is unresolved. Trimming removed 3 bases from V and 1 base from J, with 10 bases in between. The CDR3 is 15 residues long. Germline V gives CDR1 SGDLS, CDR2 YYNGEE. This CDR3 is CASSARGRTNEKLFF. CDR3 sequence (DNA): TGTGCCAGCAGCGCAAGAGGCAGAACTAATGAAAAACTGTTTTTT.

The chain joins TRBV12-2 to TRBJ2-1; TRBD2, as called in the table, went unchecked against the DNA. TRBV12-2 is assigned pseudogene status. This CDR3 comprises 19 residues. This chain's CDR3 is CASRLAVASGGAGCNEQFF. CDR3 bases: TGTGCAAGTCGCTTAGCGGTTGCTAGCGGGGGGGCTGGGTGTAATGAGCAGTTCTTC.

The V call is TRBV7-7, the J call TRBJ2-2; TRBD2 agrees at 11 bases. Per the germline V gene, CDR1 is SSHAT and CDR2 is FNYEAQ (reference sequence). The ends lost 5 bases at V and 6 bases at J; junction bases unmatched: 20. The CDR3 runs to 20 residues. CDR3 DNA sequence: TGTGCCAGCAGCACTCCAGCCGGGACTAGCGGACCTAGGGGGGCCGGGGAGCTGTTTTTT. Translated: CASSTPAGTSGPRGAGELFF.

The table lists this clone with a count of one. V gene TRBV7-2 combines with J gene TRBJ1-6, with TRBD1 as a possible D gene (5 bases). The germline CDR1 and CDR2 sequences are SGHTA and FQGNSA. The CDR3 is 12 amino acids. V was pared by 0 bases and J by 12 bases, with 6 bases between. CDR3 sequence (DNA): TGTGCCAGCAGCTTAGCAGACAGACCCCTCCACTTT. It is translated as CASSLADRPLHF.

This clone was recorded a few times. This rearrangement joins TRBV14 to TRBJ1-2, with TRBD1 as a possible D gene (5 bases). Germline loops: CDR1 SGHDN, CDR2 FVKESK. Deletions cut 2 bases from V and 8 bases from J, with 18 bases between. The CDR3 runs 15 residues. Here the CDR3 reads CASSQRGTSIQGYTF. The CDR3 DNA reads as TGTGCCAGCAGCCAAAGGGGTACGAGCATCCAAGGCTACACCTTC. Supplemented by reference TRBV14 and TRBJ1-2, the full variable domain reads EAGVTQFPSHSVIEKGQTVTLRCDPISGHDNLYWYRRVMGKEIKFLLHFVKESKQDESGMPNNRFLAERTGGTYSTLKVQPAELEDSGVYFCASSQRGTSIQGYTFGSGTRLTVV.

The chain carries TRBV6-5 and TRBJ2-7; tentative D call: TRBD2 (5 bases). The V gene's germline CDR1 is MNHEY and CDR2 SVGAGI. V lost 0 bases and J lost 0, with 12 bases in between. The CDR3 consists of 16 residues. This CDR3 reads CASSYSAADSSYEQYF. Here the CDR3 DNA reads TGTGCCAGCAGTTACTCAGCGGCAGATTCCTCCTACGAGCAGTACTTC.

This rearrangement joins TRBV6-5 to TRBJ2-1; weak D call: TRBD1 (5 bases). The CDR3 extends over 15 amino acids. Trimming removed 7 bases at V and 8 bases at J, with 21 bases between. Germline loops: CDR1 MNHEY, CDR2 SVGAGI. CDR3 sequence: CASIGSQARVHEQFF. CDR3 coding DNA: TGTGCCAGCATCGGTTCACAGGCCCGTGTGCATGAGCAGTTCTTC.

The genes are TRBV19 and TRBJ2-3; D perhaps matches TRBD1 (5 bases). The CDR3 is 15 residues long. Germline loops: CDR1 LNHDA, CDR2 SQIVND (reference sequence). The V and J ends lost 1 base and 1 base respectively, with 9 bases between them. The CDR3 sequence: CASSIGQPRTDTQYF. CDR3 sequence (DNA): TGTGCCAGTAGTATAGGACAGCCTCGCACAGATACGCAGTATTTT.